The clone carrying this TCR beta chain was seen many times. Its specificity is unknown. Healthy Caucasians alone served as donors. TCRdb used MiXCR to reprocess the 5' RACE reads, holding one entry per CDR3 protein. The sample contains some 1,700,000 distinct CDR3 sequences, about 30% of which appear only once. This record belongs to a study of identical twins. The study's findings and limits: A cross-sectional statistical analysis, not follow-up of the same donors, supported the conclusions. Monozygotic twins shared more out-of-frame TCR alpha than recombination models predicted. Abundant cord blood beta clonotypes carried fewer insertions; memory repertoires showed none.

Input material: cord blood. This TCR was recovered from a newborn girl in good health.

CDR3 in amino acids: CSARDAGGETQYF. In DNA form, the CDR3 reads TGCAGTGCTAGAGATGCAGGGGGAGAGACCCAGTACTTC. The chain uses TRBV20-1 and TRBJ2-5, with 7 bases identical to TRBD1. The germline CDR1 and CDR2 sequences are DFQATT and SNEGSKA (reference sequence). The CDR3 totals 13 residues. The V and J ends lost 0 bases and 4 bases, in that order; junction bases with no gene match: 2.